The T cell receptor beta chain under discussion was sequenced for a study of Graves' ophthalmopathy and Graves' hyperthyroidism. Study-level findings and limits: Progression of ophthalmopathy was predicted by the model with roughly 68% sensitivity and just under 75% specificity.

The PBMCs had their origin in about 9.7 ml of fresh peripheral blood. Investigators amplified TCR beta CDR3 regions from RNA transcripts. RT-PCR was first run with HTBI primers, then multiplex PCR in a second round. TCRdb used MiXCR to reprocess the multiplex PCR reads, holding one entry per CDR3 protein. This sample has fewer than 600,000 distinct CDR3 sequences, with 13% to 15% found just once. This clonotype was observed many times. Its antigen is as yet unknown. CDR1 and CDR2 from the germline V gene are MNHEY and SMNVEV (reference sequence). The CDR3 has 15 residues. Trimming stripped 3 bases from V and 2 bases from J, with 11 bases between.

The V gene is TRBV27, the J gene TRBJ1-5; D perhaps matches TRBD1 (6 bases). The sample was blood. The clonotype originates from a woman in her thirties with Graves' ophthalmopathy. In nucleotides, the CDR3 is TGTGCCAGCAGTTTGGGCAGGGGAGGCAATCAGCCCCAGCATTTT. It yields the protein CASSLGRGGNQPQHF.